This T cell receptor beta chain was recorded in a study of T cells after yellow fever vaccination. TCRdb redid the calling of the 5' RACE reads with MiXCR, one entry per CDR3 protein. The sample carries 300,000 to 350,000 distinct CDR3 sequences, about 10% recorded once. This CDR3 spans 13 amino acids. Germline V lookup: CDR1 KGHSH, CDR2 LQKENI. V lost 6 bases to trimming and J lost 0 bases, with 5 bases between them. This clonotype has a count of ten or more. The receptor was isolated from a man aged 18 to 29 who received the YFV17D yellow fever vaccine. The V call is TRBV18, the J call TRBJ2-2; no firm D call. Sequencing was performed on CD4+ T cells sorted from PBMCs, taken 45 days after the yellow fever booster vaccination. Here the CDR3 reads CASSQPNTGELFF. In nucleotides, the CDR3 is TGTGCCAGCTCCCAACCGAACACCGGGGAGCTGTTTTTT.